A single sample gave rise to the 21 T cell receptor beta chains below, sequenced in a study of CD8+CD57+ T cells in acquired aplastic anemia. Patients sequenced had flow cytometry evidence of CD8+CD57+ cell expansion. TCR beta VDJ and CDR3 profiles were obtained from a genomic DNA template. TCRdb re-analysed the reads in MiXCR, keeping a single row per CDR3 protein. This table has about 270,000 distinct CDR3 sequences, around 82% appearing once. Sequencing was carried out using sorted CD4+, CD8+, or CD8+CD57+ T cells (not recorded which) from PBMCs. These receptors came from a human donor with aplastic anemia.

The V gene is TRBV9, the J gene TRBJ2-1, with D perhaps matching TRBD2 (6 bases). The CDR3 consists of 16 residues. V gave up 0 bases and J gave up 8 bases, with 18 bases separating them. From germline, CDR1 is SGDLS and CDR2 YYNGEE. CDR3 in DNA: TGTGCCAGCAGCGTAGGGGGCGGGAACAGTCAGGATGAGCAGTTCTTC. Translated: CASSVGGGNSQDEQFF.

On this clonotype: This CDR3 fails to terminate in the conserved phenylalanine or tryptophan, so it likely reflects a read error. Because the CDR3's place on the DNA is in doubt, the DNA is left out and the CDR3 is given as listed by TCRdb. CDR3 region: CASSLDSRDRGKL. V and J are TRBV7-2 and TRBJ2-3; the table calls TRBD1, which could not be checked here. Germline V lookup: CDR1 SGHTA, CDR2 FQGNSA. Ends included, the CDR3 has 13 residues.

This chain uses TRBV10-2 with TRBJ2-7; a possible D gene is TRBD1 (5 bases). This CDR3 spans 13 amino acids. Germline V gene data show CDR1 as WSHSY and CDR2 as SAAADI. With 1 base removed from V and 4 bases from J, the gap between germline ends came to 8 bases. The CDR3 sequence: CASSEWGHYEQYF. CDR3 nucleotide sequence: TGCGCCAGCAGTGAGTGGGGCCATTACGAGCAGTACTTC.

The V call is TRBV20-1, the J call TRBJ1-1, with D tentatively TRBD1 (6 bases). V gave up 8 bases and J gave up 8 bases, with 15 bases separating them. The CDR3 is made up of 11 amino acids. Germline V gene sequence: CDR1 DFQATT, CDR2 SNEGSKA (reference sequence). In nucleotides, the CDR3 is TGCAGTTTCGACGATGGACAGGAAGCTTTCTTT. Its translation: CSFDDGQEAFF.

The chain recombines TRBV11-3 with TRBJ1-1; tentative D call: TRBD1 (6 bases). This CDR3 contains 15 residues. Trimming cost V 0 bases and J 7 bases, with 15 bases left between them. CDR1 is SGHNT, CDR2 YENEEA, per germline. Here the CDR3 reads CASSLDLTGFGEAFF. CDR3 nucleotide sequence: TGTGCCAGCAGCTTAGATCTGACAGGCTTCGGTGAAGCTTTCTTT.

V gene TRBV20-1 combines with J gene TRBJ2-7; unclear D gene. Germline V lookup: CDR1 DFQATT, CDR2 SNEGSKA (reference sequence). The CDR3 consists of 14 residues. V lost 3 bases and J 6 bases, leaving 18 bases between the germline ends. CDR3 nucleotide sequence: TGCAGTGCTAGGAGAAGCTTCCTGGCCCGCGAGCAGTACTTC. Its translation: CSARRSFLAREQYF.

This chain uses TRBV19 with TRBJ1-2; no clear D. CDR3 length: 15 amino acids. Per germline, CDR1 LNHDA and CDR2 SQIVND (reference sequence). Trimming stripped 9 bases from V and 6 bases from J, with 23 bases between. CDR3 nucleotide sequence: TGTGCCAGCAGCTGGGGTCGGGGAGCAAACAATGGCTACACCTTC. This translates into CASSWGRGANNGYTF.

This sequence joins TRBV29-1 and TRBJ2-3; 7 nucleotides match TRBD1. Germline loops: CDR1 SQVTM, CDR2 ANQGSEA. The CDR3 sequence is 14 residues long. Losses at the gene ends were 4 bases for V and 4 bases for J; bases not matched to a gene: 8. The CDR3 spells CSVGQGRTSDTQYF. As DNA, the CDR3 is TGCAGCGTTGGACAGGGACGTACCTCAGATACGCAGTATTTT.

A single count supports this clonotype. This chain uses TRBV2 with TRBJ2-7; D possibly corresponds to TRBD2 (6 bases). The CDR3 has 16 amino acids. Germline CDR1 and CDR2: SNHLY and FYNNEI. The CDR3: CASSAGGKDEQFYRPV. The CDR3 DNA follows: TGTGCCAGCAGTGCTGGGGGGAAGGATGAGCAGTTCTACCGGCCAGTC.

As to this clonotype: No conserved phenylalanine or tryptophan ends this CDR3, so it is likely a read error. Because the CDR3's place on the DNA is in doubt, the DNA is left out and the CDR3 is given as listed by TCRdb. The rearrangement links TRBV2 to TRBJ2-1; TRBD1, the D gene given by the table, was not confirmed from the DNA. 15 amino acids form the CDR3, both terminal residues included. The germline CDR1 and CDR2 sequences are SNHLY and FYNNEI. Here the CDR3 reads CASSRTVSYNNQHFL.

Note on this clonotype: Germline is not matched at one junction end, which may reflect a read error. The chain employs TRBV9 and TRBJ2-5; D may be TRBD2 (5 bases). This CDR3 has 14 amino acids. Germline V lookup: CDR1 SGDLS, CDR2 YYNGEE. This CDR3 reads CATSGGSDQQYFYF. The CDR3 nucleotides are TGTGCCACCAGCGGAGGTTCCGATCAACAGTATTTTTACTTC.

The genes are TRBV7-9 and TRBJ2-3; D not resolved. The CDR3 has 14 amino acids. Trimming removed 10 bases from V and 2 bases from J, with 16 bases in between. CDR1 and CDR2 from the germline V gene are SEHNR and FQNEAQ (reference sequence). The CDR3 protein is CATRAEASTDTQYF. DNA for the CDR3: TGTGCCACCCGGGCTGAAGCCTCCACAGATACGCAGTATTTT. Supplemented by reference TRBV7-9 and TRBJ2-3, the full variable domain reads DTGVSQNPRHKITKRGQNVTFRCDPISEHNRLYWYRQTLGQGPEFLTYFQNEAQLEKSRLLSDRFSAERPKGSFSTLEIQRTEQGDSAMYLCATRAEASTDTQYFGPGTRLTVL.

The chain uses TRBV10-2 and TRBJ1-1; possibly TRBD1 for D (5 bases). Trimming cost V 4 bases and J 6 bases, with 12 bases left between them. Per the germline V gene, CDR1 is WSHSY and CDR2 is SAAADI. The CDR3 loop spans 13 amino acids. This CDR3 is CASSVPGGAEAFF. DNA for the CDR3: TGCGCCAGCAGTGTTCCAGGAGGGGCTGAAGCTTTCTTT.

V gene TRBV14 combines with J gene TRBJ1-6, with D unclear. The CDR3 totals 16 residues. Deletions cut 4 bases from V and 0 bases from J, with 10 bases between. Germline CDR1 SGHDN, CDR2 FVKESK. The DNA of the CDR3 is TGTGCCAGCAGCCGATGGGAGAGCTCCTATAATTCACCCCTCCACTTT. Residues: CASSRWESSYNSPLHF.

The chain uses TRBV7-8 and TRBJ1-6, with D unresolved. The V end lost 6 bases, the J end lost 15 bases, and 27 bases lay between the germline ends. The CDR3 contains 16 residues. Germline assignment: CDR1 SGHVS and CDR2 FQNEAQ. CDR3 sequence reads: CASSEAQGSDNQHLHF. The CDR3 DNA sequence: TGTGCCAGCAGTGAAGCGCAAGGCTCCGATAATCAGCACCTCCACTTT.

V and J are TRBV2 and TRBJ2-3; D might be TRBD2 (6 bases). CDR1 and CDR2 (germline): SNHLY, FYNNEI. The ends were cut back, 11 bases at V and 11 bases at J, with 26 bases in the middle. The CDR3 loop spans 14 amino acids. CDR3 amino acids: CAAGRATRTDQQYF. The CDR3 DNA sequence: TGTGCCGCCGGACGGGCGACTAGAACAGATCAGCAGTATTTT.

The rearrangement links TRBV2 to TRBJ2-7; the match to TRBD2 covers 10 bases. Germline V gene sequence: CDR1 SNHLY, CDR2 FYNNEI. The CDR3 is 16 residues long. Trimming cost V 4 bases and J 2 bases; bases outside gene matches: 8. The chain's CDR3 is CASSVWTSGPTYEQYF. CDR3 nucleotides: TGTGCCAGCAGTGTCTGGACTAGCGGACCAACCTACGAGCAGTACTTC.

The chain carries TRBV15 and TRBJ2-1; no reliable D call. Matching the DNA end better, TRBJ2-7 makes the J call doubtful. CDR3 size: 15 residues. The germline V gene encodes CDR1 LNHNV and CDR2 YYDKDF (reference sequence). CDR3 protein: CATSRAGGVDNEQYF. In DNA form, the CDR3 reads TGTGCCACCAGCAGAGCTGGCGGCGTCGACAACGAGCAGTACTTC.

The chain carries TRBV7-2 and TRBJ2-7, with D possibly being TRBD2 (6 bases). CDR3 length: 18 amino acids. Germline V lookup: CDR1 SGHTA, CDR2 FQGNSA. V was clipped by 0 bases and J by 6 bases, with 24 bases between them. The CDR3 nucleotides are TGTGCCAGCAGCTTAGCGGGAGGCCGGAATACGCAGTATTCCGAGCAGTACGTC. Protein: CASSLAGGRNTQYSEQYV.

Comment on this clonotype: Sequence at one end of the junction differs from germline and may be a read error. The chain joins TRBV7-8 to TRBJ2-1; D gene unclear. Germline V lookup: CDR1 SGHVS, CDR2 FQNEAQ. The CDR3 consists of 14 residues. CDR3 residues: CASSLAGWPDTQFF. The CDR3 region has the DNA TGTGCCAGCAGCTTAGCGGGATGGCCCGATACGCAGTTTTTC.

This clonotype has only a few counts. The rearrangement joins TRBV2 to TRBJ2-7; D is possibly TRBD1 or TRBD2 (5 bases each). V lost 6 bases to trimming and J lost 6 bases, with 18 bases between them. Germline values: CDR1 SNHLY, CDR2 FYNNEI. The CDR3 runs to 14 residues. The CDR3, as DNA: TGTGCCAGCAGCGGCCGGGGCCTAGCTACCGAGCAGTACTTC. This sequence encodes CASSGRGLATEQYF.